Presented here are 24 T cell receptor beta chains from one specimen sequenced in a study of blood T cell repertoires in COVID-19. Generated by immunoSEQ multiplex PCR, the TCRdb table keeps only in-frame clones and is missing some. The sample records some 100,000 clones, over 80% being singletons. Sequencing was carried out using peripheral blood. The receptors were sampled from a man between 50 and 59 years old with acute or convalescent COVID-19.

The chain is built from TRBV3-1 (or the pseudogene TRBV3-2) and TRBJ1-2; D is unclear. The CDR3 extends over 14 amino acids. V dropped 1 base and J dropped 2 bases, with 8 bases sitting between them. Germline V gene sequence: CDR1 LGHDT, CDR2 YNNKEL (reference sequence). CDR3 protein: CASSQGQFNYGYTF. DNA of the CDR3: TGTGCCAGCAGCCAAGGCCAGTTCAACTATGGCTACACCTTC.

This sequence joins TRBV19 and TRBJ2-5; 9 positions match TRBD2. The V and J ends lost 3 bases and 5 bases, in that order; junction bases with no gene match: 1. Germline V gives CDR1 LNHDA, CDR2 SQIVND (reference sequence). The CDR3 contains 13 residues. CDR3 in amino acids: CASSMAGGETQYF. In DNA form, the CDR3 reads TGTGCCAGTAGTATGGCGGGGGGGGAGACCCAGTACTTC.

CDR3 sequence (DNA): TGTGCCAGCAGCCGCAGACAGGTCTATGGCTACACCTTC. This encodes CASSRRQVYGYTF. The V and J genes are TRBV4-2 and TRBJ1-2, with D maybe TRBD1 (6 bases). The CDR3 runs 13 residues. The germline gives CDR1 LGHNA, CDR2 YNFKEQ. Trimming stripped 4 bases from V and 4 bases from J, with 10 bases between.

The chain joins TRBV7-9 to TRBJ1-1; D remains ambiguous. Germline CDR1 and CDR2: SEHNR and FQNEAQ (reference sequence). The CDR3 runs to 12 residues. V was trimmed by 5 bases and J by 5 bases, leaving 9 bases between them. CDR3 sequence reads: CASSPKRTEAFF. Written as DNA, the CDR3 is TGTGCCAGCAGCCCTAAACGGACTGAAGCTTTCTTT.

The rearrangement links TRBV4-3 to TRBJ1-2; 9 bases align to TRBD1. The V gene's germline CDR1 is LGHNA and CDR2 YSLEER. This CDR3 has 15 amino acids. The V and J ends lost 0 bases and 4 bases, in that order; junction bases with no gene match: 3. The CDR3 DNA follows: TGCGCCAGCAGCCAAGATCTGGGACAGGGCTATGGCTACACCTTC. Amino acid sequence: CASSQDLGQGYGYTF.

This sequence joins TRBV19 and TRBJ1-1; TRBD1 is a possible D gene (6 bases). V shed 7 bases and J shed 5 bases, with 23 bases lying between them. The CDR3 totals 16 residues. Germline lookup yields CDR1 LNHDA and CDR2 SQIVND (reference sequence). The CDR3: CASTSQWGGSGTEAFF. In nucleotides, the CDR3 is TGTGCCAGTACCTCGCAGTGGGGGGGCTCGGGGACTGAAGCTTTCTTT.

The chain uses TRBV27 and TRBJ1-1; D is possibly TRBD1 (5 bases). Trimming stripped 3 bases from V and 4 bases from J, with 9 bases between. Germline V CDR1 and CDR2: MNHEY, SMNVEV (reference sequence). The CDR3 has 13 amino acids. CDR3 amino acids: CASSFKGITEAFF. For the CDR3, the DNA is TGTGCCAGCAGTTTCAAGGGGATCACTGAAGCTTTCTTT.

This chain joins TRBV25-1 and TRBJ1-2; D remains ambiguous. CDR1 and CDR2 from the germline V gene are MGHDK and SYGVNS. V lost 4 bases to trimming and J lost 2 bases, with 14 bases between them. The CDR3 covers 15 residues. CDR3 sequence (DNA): TGTGCCAGCAGTGCGCATACAAACCGCAACTATGGCTACACCTTC. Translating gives CASSAHTNRNYGYTF.

This CDR3 reads CASTPGGGNQPQHF. CDR3 nucleotides: TGTGCCAGCACCCCTGGGGGGGGGAATCAGCCCCAGCATTTT. This chain connects TRBV7-2 to TRBJ1-5; possible D gene TRBD1, 5 bases. The length of the CDR3 is 14 residues. Per the germline V gene, CDR1 is SGHTA and CDR2 is FQGNSA. Trimming left V 7 bases short and J 4 bases short, with 14 bases between.

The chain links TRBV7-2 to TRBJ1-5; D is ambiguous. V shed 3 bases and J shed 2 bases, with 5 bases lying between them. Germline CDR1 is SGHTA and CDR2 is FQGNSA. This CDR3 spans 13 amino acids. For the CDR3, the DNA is TGTGCCAGCAGCTTCCCAGGCAATCAGCCCCAGCATTTT. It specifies CASSFPGNQPQHF.

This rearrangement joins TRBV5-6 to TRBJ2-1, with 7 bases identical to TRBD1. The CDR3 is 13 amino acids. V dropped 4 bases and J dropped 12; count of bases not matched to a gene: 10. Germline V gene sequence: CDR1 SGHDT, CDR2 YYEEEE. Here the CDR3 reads CASSPTGPRGQFF. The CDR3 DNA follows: TGTGCCAGCAGCCCGACAGGGCCTCGAGGGCAGTTCTTC.

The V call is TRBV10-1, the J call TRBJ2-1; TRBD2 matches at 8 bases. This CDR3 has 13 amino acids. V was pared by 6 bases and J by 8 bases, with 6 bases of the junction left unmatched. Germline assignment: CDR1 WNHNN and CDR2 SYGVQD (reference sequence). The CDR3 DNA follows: TGCGCCAGCAGCGGACTAGCTGACGATGAGCAGTTCTTC. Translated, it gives CASSGLADDEQFF.

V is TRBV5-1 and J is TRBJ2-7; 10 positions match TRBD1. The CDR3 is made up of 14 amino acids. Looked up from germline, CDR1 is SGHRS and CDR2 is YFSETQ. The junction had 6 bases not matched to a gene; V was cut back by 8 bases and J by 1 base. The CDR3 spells CASTWTGGSYEQYF. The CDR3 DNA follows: TGCGCCAGTACCTGGACAGGGGGTTCCTACGAGCAGTACTTC.

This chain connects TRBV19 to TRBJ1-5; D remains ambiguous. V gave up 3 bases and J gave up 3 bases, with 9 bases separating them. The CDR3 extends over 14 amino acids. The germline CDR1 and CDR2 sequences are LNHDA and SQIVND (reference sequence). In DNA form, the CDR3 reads TGTGCCAGTAGTATGATTGGACTCAATCAGCCCCAGCATTTT. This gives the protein CASSMIGLNQPQHF.

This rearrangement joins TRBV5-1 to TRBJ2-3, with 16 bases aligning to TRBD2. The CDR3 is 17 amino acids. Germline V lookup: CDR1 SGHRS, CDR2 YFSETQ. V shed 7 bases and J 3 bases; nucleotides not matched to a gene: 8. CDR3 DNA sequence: TGCGCCAGCGGCGGGACTAGCGGGGGGGTATGGACAGATACGCAGTATTTT. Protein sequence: CASGGTSGGVWTDTQYF.

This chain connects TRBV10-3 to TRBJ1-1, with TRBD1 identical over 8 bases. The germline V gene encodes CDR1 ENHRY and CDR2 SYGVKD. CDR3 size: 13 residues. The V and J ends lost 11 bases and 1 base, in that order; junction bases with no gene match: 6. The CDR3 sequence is CAVQGDANTEAFF. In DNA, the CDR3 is TGTGCCGTACAGGGGGACGCGAACACTGAAGCTTTCTTT.

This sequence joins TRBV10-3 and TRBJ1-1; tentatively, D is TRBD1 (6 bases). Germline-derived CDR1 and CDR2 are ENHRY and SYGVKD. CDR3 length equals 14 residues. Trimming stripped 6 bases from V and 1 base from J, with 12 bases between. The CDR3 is CAIRDRGANTEAFF. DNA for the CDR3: TGTGCCATCAGGGACAGAGGGGCGAACACTGAAGCTTTCTTT.

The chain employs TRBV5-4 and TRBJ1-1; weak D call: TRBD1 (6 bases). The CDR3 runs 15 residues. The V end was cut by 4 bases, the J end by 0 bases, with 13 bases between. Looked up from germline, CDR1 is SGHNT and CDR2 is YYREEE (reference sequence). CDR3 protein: CASSSRQVVNTEAFF. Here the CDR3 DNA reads TGTGCCAGCAGCAGCCGACAGGTTGTGAACACTGAAGCTTTCTTT.

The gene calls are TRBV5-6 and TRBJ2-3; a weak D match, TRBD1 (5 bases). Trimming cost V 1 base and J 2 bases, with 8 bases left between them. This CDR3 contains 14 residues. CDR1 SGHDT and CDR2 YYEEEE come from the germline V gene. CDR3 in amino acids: CASSLIGATDTQYF. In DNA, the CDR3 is TGTGCCAGCAGCTTGATTGGGGCCACAGATACGCAGTATTTT.

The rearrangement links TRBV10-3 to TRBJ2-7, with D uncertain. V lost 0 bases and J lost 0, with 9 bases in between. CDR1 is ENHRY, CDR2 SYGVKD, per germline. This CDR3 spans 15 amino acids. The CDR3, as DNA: TGTGCCATCAGTGAGTCAGCACAGAGCTCCTACGAGCAGTACTTC. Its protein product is CAISESAQSSYEQYF.

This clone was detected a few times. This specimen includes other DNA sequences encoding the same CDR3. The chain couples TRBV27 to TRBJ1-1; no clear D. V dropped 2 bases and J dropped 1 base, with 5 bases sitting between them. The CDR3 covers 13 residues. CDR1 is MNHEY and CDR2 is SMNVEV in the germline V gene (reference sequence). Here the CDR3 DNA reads TGTGCCAGCAGTTTAAGAGAGAACACTGAAGCTTTCTTT. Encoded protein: CASSLRENTEAFF.

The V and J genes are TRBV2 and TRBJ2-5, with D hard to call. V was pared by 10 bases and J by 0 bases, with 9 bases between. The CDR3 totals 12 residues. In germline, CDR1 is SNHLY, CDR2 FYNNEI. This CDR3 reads CATTRDQETQYF. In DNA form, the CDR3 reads TGTGCCACTACTCGAGACCAAGAGACCCAGTACTTC.

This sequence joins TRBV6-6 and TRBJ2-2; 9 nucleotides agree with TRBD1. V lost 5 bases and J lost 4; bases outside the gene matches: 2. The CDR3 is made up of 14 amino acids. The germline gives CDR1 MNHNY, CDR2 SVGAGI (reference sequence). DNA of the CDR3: TGTGCCAGCAGTCCGACAGGGGGCACCGGGGAGCTGTTTTTT. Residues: CASSPTGGTGELFF.

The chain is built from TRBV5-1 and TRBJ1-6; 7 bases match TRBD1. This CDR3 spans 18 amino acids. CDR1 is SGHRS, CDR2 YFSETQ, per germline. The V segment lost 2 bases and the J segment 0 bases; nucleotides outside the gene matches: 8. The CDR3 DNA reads TGCGCCAGCAGCTTAGATCTACAGGGGAGCTCCTATAATTCACCCCTCCACTTT. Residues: CASSLDLQGSSYNSPLHF. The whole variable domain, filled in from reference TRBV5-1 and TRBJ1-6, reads KAGVTQTPRYLIKTRGQQVTLSCSPISGHRSVSWYQQTPGQGLQFLFEYFSETQRNKGNFPGRFSGRQFSNSRSEMNVSTLELGDSALYLCASSLDLQGSSYNSPLHFGNGTRLTVT.